This T cell receptor (beta chain) derives from a study of T cells of healthy individuals. Germline CDR1 MNHEY, CDR2 SMNVEV (reference sequence). The CDR3 totals 15 residues. Unmatched junction bases numbered 12, after V lost 5 bases and J lost 6 bases. TCRdb re-derived calls from the 5' RACE reads in MiXCR, one entry per CDR3 protein. The sample includes about 53,000 distinct CDR3 sequences, under 15% of them seen just once. There are many counts of this clonotype. This sequence joins TRBV27 and TRBJ2-7, with 8 bases lining up with TRBD2. The sequence was collected from a human donor in good health. The CDR3 is CASSPRLATALEQYF. CDR3 coding DNA: TGTGCCAGCAGTCCCAGACTAGCGACGGCCCTCGAGCAGTACTTC.